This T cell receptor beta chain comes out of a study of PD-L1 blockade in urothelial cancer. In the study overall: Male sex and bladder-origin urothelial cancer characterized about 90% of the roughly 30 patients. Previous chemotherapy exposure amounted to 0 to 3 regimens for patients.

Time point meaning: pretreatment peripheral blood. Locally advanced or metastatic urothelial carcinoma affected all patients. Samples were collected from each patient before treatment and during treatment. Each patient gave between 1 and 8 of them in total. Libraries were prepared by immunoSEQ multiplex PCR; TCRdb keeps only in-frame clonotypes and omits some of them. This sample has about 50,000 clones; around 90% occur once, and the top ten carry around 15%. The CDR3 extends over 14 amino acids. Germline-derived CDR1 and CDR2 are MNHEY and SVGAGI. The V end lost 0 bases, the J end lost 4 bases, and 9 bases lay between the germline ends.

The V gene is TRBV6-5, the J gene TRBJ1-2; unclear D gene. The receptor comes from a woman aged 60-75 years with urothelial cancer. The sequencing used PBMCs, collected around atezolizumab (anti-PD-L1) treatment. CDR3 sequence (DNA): TGTGCCAGCAGTTACTCGGGCACCTCCTATGGCTACACCTTC. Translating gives CASSYSGTSYGYTF.